The T cell receptor (beta chain) described here comes from a study of blood T cell repertoires in COVID-19. Assay used: immunoSEQ multiplex PCR; TCRdb lists only in-frame clones, some missing. This table holds tens of thousands of clones, roughly four fifths found once. This clone has a handful of counts. The receptor was derived from a woman in her fifties or sixties with acute or convalescent COVID-19. The sequencing sample was made of peripheral blood.

CDR3 DNA sequence: TGCGCCAGCAGCCGGATGATGACAGTAAACAATGAGCAGTTCTTC. Translating it yields CASSRMMTVNNEQFF. This chain uses TRBV4-1 with TRBJ2-1, with D perhaps matching TRBD1 (5 bases). Between the trimmed V and J ends, which lost 4 bases and 5 bases, there was a span of 15 bases. This CDR3 spans 15 amino acids. Germline CDR1 and CDR2: MGHRA and YSYEKL.